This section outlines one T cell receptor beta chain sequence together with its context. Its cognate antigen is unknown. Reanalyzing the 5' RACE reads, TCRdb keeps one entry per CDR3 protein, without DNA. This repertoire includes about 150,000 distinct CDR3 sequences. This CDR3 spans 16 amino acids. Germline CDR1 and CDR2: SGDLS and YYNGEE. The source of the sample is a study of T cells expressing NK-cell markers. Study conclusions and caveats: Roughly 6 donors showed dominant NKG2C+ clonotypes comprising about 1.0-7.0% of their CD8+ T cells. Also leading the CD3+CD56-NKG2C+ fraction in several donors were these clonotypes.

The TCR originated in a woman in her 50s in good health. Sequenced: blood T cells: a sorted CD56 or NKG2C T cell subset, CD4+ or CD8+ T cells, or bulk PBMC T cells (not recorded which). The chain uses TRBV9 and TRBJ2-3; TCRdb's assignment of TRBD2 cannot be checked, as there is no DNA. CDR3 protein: CASSLGLAGGPDTQYF.